This T cell receptor beta chain came from a study of CD8+ T cells in alopecia areata. Turning to the study itself: Treated patients were given oral tofacitinib, which was dosed at 5 to 10 mg twice daily. Study results and caveats: TCRs were shared less clearly across patients than in mice, possibly for HLA-related reasons.

Germline V CDR1 and CDR2: LNHNV, YYDKDF (reference sequence). The V and J ends lost 0 bases and 7 bases respectively, with 15 bases between them. CDR3 size: 15 residues. T lymphocytes (CD4+ and CD8+) were sorted from PBMCs. RNA extraction was followed by reverse transcription into cDNA, which acted as the sequencing template. The protocol was immunoSEQ multiplex PCR, while the TCRdb copy is restricted to in-frame clones and leaves out a portion. The table includes roughly 140,000 clones, approximately 51% detected once. Only a few counts were recorded for this clone. Its antigen is not known. Material: CD4+ T cells sorted from blood, obtained at week 0. The receptor was isolated from a human donor with alopecia areata. The V and J genes are TRBV15 and TRBJ1-2, with no clear D. CDR3 in DNA: TGTGCCACCAGCAGAGATCTTGAGGTTTCGGGTGGCTACACCTTC. Translated, it gives CATSRDLEVSGGYTF. The full variable domain, completed using reference TRBV15 and TRBJ1-2, is DAMVIQNPRYQVTQFGKPVTLSCSQTLNHNVMYWYQQKSSQAPKLLFHYYDKDFNNEADTPDNFQSRRPNTSFCFLDIRSPGLGDTAMYLCATSRDLEVSGGYTFGSGTRLTVV.